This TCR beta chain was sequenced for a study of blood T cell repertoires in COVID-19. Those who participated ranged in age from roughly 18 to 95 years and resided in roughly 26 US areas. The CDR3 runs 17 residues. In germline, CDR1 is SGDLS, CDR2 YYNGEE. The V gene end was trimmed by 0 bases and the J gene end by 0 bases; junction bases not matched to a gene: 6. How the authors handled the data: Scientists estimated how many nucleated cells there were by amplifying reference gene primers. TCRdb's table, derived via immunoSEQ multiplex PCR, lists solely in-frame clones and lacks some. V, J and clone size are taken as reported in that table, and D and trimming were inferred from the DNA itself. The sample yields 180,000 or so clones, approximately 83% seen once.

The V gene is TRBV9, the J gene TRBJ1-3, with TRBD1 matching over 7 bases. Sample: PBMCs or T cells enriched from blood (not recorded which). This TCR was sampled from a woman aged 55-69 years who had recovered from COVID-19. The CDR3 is CASSVGGTEFSGNTIYF. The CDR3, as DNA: TGTGCCAGCAGCGTAGGGGGGACAGAGTTCTCTGGAAACACCATATATTTT.